This T cell receptor (beta chain) was found in a study of cytomegalovirus exposure and HLA in healthy donors. About the study: HLA-typed donors contributed 65 million to 85 million unique TCRs, which were held in an early data release. Regarding the study as a whole: The study carried out a later analysis of TCR beta sequences. It associated under 20,000 of them with specific HLA alleles at a false discovery rate of 0.05. In an earlier analysis, about 87% or about 30%: the productive usage of most TCR beta V segments.

The sample holds a few counts of this clone. Its antigen remains unknown. This PCR relied on a set of 60 Vbeta primers and 13 Jbeta primers. Profiling relied on immunoSEQ multiplex PCR, and the TCRdb table lists in-frame clones only, not all of them. The repertoire holds approximately 150,000 clones, around three quarters seen once, with around 1% in the top ten. The germline CDR1 and CDR2 sequences are LNHDA and SQIVND (reference sequence). This CDR3 is 14 amino acids long. Trimming pared 5 bases from V and 4 bases from J, leaving 12 bases between. This chain uses TRBV19 with TRBJ1-5; D gene uncertain. The sample consisted of PBMCs. The origin of this receptor is a woman between 40 and 50 years old in good health and CMV-seronegative. CDR3: CASSPPPGNQPQHF. DNA of the CDR3: TGTGCCAGTAGTCCCCCCCCGGGTAATCAGCCCCAGCATTTT.